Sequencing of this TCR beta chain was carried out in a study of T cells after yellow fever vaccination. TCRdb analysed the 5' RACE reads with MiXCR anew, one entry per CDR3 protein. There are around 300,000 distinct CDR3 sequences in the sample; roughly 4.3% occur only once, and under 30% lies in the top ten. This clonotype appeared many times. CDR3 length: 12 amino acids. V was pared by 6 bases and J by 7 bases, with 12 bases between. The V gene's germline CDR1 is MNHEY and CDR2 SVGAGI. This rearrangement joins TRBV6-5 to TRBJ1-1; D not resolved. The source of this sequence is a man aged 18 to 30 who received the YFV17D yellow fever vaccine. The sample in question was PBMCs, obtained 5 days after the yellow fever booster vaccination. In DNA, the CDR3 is TGTGCCAGCAGAGTGCCGGGCGGTGAAGCTTTCTTT. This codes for CASRVPGGEAFF.